The T cell receptor (beta chain) described here comes from a study of technical replicates of blood from a handful of donors. This clone was counted a few times. TCRdb's table, derived via immunoSEQ multiplex PCR, lists solely in-frame clones and lacks some. This table has under 95,000 clones, 94% appearing once. After removal of 6 bases from V and 1 base from J, the junction contained 2 bases not matched to a gene. The CDR3 runs to 14 residues. CDR1 MNHEY and CDR2 SMNVEV come from the germline V gene (reference sequence). This TCR was sampled from a human donor in good health. The chain recombines TRBV27 with TRBJ1-5, with 8 bases lining up with TRBD1. Sequencing was carried out using T cells isolated from PBMCs. The CDR3 DNA reads as TGTGCCAGCAGCAGGGGGCTGAGCAATCAGCCCCAGCATTTT. The encoded protein is CASSRGLSNQPQHF.